Listed here are 16 T cell receptor beta chains from one sample, sequenced in a study of blood T cell repertoires in COVID-19 (TCRdb year 2020). The protocol used for the library was the immunoSEQ multiplex PCR assay. Entries here come from immuneACCESS through TCRdb and include only in-frame sequences with V and J called. Some clones fail to appear in such tables; in the studies checked, an unresolved V gene covers under half of the shortfall, and the cause of the remainder is unknown. Here the sample has roughly 430,000 clones; roughly 90% occur a single time. Of the sample, about 2.1% falls within the top ten clones. Input material: PBMCs or T cells enriched from blood (not recorded which). These TCRs come from a woman in her thirties or forties with acute COVID-19.

This clone was observed a handful of times. This chain uses TRBV6-2 or TRBV6-3 with TRBJ1-5; D remains unclear. CDR1 is MNHEY, CDR2 SVGEGT, per germline. Deletions cut 4 bases from V and 2 bases from J, with 9 bases between. The CDR3 runs 14 residues. Here the CDR3 reads CASSFWEGNQPQHF. In nucleotides, the CDR3 is TGTGCCAGCAGTTTCTGGGAGGGCAATCAGCCCCAGCATTTT.

Concerning this clone itself: This sample includes further DNA sequences coding for the same CDR3. The chain recombines TRBV7-9 with TRBJ1-2, with a possible D match to TRBD1 (5 bases). Germline values: CDR1 SEHNR, CDR2 FQNEAQ (reference sequence). Trimming took off 3 bases at V and 4 bases at J, with 6 bases between the two ends. The CDR3 spans 12 residues. As DNA, the CDR3 is TGTGCCAGCAGCTTTGACAGCTATGGCTACACCTTC. This sequence encodes CASSFDSYGYTF.

This clone was seen a single time. V is TRBV5-4 and J is TRBJ2-7, with a possible D match to TRBD1 (6 bases). Germline V gene sequence: CDR1 SGHNT, CDR2 YYREEE (reference sequence). This CDR3 region has 15 residues. Trimming took off 4 bases at V and 3 bases at J, with 17 bases between the two ends. CDR3 in amino acids: CASSPDGTPHYEQYF. The CDR3 DNA is TGTGCCAGCAGCCCCGACGGGACACCACACTACGAGCAGTACTTC.

The CDR3 DNA sequence: TGCAGCGTTGAATCGGGGTGGGGTGGGGACACTGAAGCTTTCTTT. This codes for CSVESGWGGDTEAFF. V is TRBV29-1 and J is TRBJ1-1; D unresolved. Trimming stripped 2 bases from V and 3 bases from J, with 16 bases between. This CDR3 spans 15 amino acids. CDR1 is SQVTM and CDR2 is ANQGSEA in the germline V gene. Filled out from reference TRBV29-1 and TRBJ1-1, the complete variable domain reads SAVISQKPSRDICQRGTSLTIQCQVDSQVTMMFWYRQQPGQSLTLIATANQGSEATYESGFVIDKFPISRPNLTFSTLTVSNMSPEDSSIYLCSVESGWGGDTEAFFGQGTRLTVV.

The chain combines TRBV3-1 (or the pseudogene TRBV3-2) with TRBJ1-2; D might be TRBD1 (5 bases). The CDR3 loop spans 15 amino acids. V was clipped by 4 bases and J by 6 bases, with 18 bases between them. The germline CDR1 and CDR2 sequences are LGHDT and YNNKEL (reference sequence). The CDR3 is CASSPDPRLGHGYTF. CDR3 sequence (DNA): TGTGCCAGCAGCCCAGATCCGAGGTTGGGGCATGGCTACACCTTC.

The chain recombines TRBV9 with TRBJ2-1, with 9 bases matching TRBD1. This CDR3 region has 18 residues. Losses at the gene ends were 3 bases for V and 0 bases for J; bases not matched to a gene: 10. Germline V lookup: CDR1 SGDLS, CDR2 YYNGEE. CDR3 nucleotides: TGTGCCAGCAGCGAGCCCTCCGGGACAGGGAGCTCCTACAATGAGCAGTTCTTC. Protein product: CASSEPSGTGSSYNEQFF.

This clone was seen a single time. The CDR3 region has the DNA TGTGCCAGCTCACCACCCGGCCAGGGAGGCTCTGGGGCCAACGTCCTGACTTTC. Translating gives CASSPPGQGGSGANVLTF. V and J are TRBV18 and TRBJ2-6, with a possible D match to TRBD2 (6 bases). CDR3 length: 18 residues. CDR1 is KGHSH and CDR2 is LQKENI in the germline V gene. Trimming stripped 0 bases from V and 0 bases from J, with 12 bases between.

V and J are TRBV5-6 and TRBJ1-2; maybe TRBD1 (6 bases). The CDR3 covers 14 residues. Looked up from germline, CDR1 is SGHDT and CDR2 is YYEEEE. Trimming took off 4 bases at V and 7 bases at J, with 17 bases between the two ends. CDR3 sequence: CASSPDRSVSGYTF. CDR3 sequence (DNA): TGTGCCAGCAGCCCGGACAGATCGGTGAGTGGCTACACCTTC. The variable domain in full, with the rest retrieved from reference TRBV5-6 and TRBJ1-2, is DAGVTQSPTHLIKTRGQQVTLRCSPKSGHDTVSWYQQALGQGPQFIFQYYEEEERQRGNFPDRFSGHQFPNYSSELNVNALLLGDSALYLCASSPDRSVSGYTFGSGTRLTVV.

Written as DNA, the CDR3 is TGTGCCAGTAGTCTGCAGGGGGCCCCGACGCAGTATTTT. Amino acid sequence: CASSLQGAPTQYF. The chain uses TRBV19 and TRBJ2-3; 8 bases align to TRBD1. The CDR3 totals 13 residues. With 5 bases clipped from V and 9 bases from J, the junction kept 7 bases outside the gene matches. The germline V gene has CDR1 LNHDA and CDR2 SQIVND (reference sequence).

The V gene is TRBV7-9, the J gene TRBJ1-3; D call uncertain. CDR3 length: 14 amino acids. The germline gives CDR1 SEHNR, CDR2 FQNEAQ (reference sequence). Trimming removed 2 bases from V and 0 bases from J, with 5 bases in between. The CDR3 sequence: CASSLYNSGNTIYF. The DNA of the CDR3 is TGTGCCAGCAGCTTATATAACTCTGGAAACACCATATATTTT.

The chain carries TRBV2 and TRBJ1-1; 10 nucleotides align to TRBD1. The CDR3 is 15 amino acids. V lost 2 bases and J lost 7; bases outside the gene matches: 7. Germline V CDR1 and CDR2: SNHLY, FYNNEI. The CDR3 DNA reads as TGTGCCAGCAGTGAAAGGATCTGGGACAGGGGTGAAGCTTTCTTT. Encoded protein: CASSERIWDRGEAFF.

This clone turned up a few times. V is TRBV7-9 and J is TRBJ1-2, with a tentative D call TRBD1 (5 bases). With 3 bases removed from V and 6 bases from J, the gap between germline ends came to 20 bases. Germline CDR1 is SEHNR and CDR2 is FQNEAQ (reference sequence). The CDR3 is made up of 16 amino acids. This CDR3 is CASSFSVQALDHGYTF. DNA of the CDR3: TGTGCCAGCAGCTTCTCGGTACAGGCCCTCGACCATGGCTACACCTTC.

J is TRBJ2-2 and V is TRBV3-1 (or the pseudogene TRBV3-2), with a possible D match to TRBD1 (5 bases). The CDR3 length is 14 residues. CDR1 LGHDT and CDR2 YNNKEL come from the germline V gene (reference sequence). Trimming pared 2 bases from V and 6 bases from J, leaving 10 bases between. Here the CDR3 DNA reads TGTGCCAGCAGCCAAACCTGGGGCGCCGGGGAGCTGTTTTTT. This gives the protein CASSQTWGAGELFF.

The genes are TRBV7-7 and TRBJ2-5; TRBD2 matches 8 bases. Germline V gives CDR1 SSHAT, CDR2 FNYEAQ (reference sequence). The ends lost 4 bases at V and 5 bases at J; junction bases unmatched: 9. CDR3 size: 15 residues. Here the CDR3 DNA reads TGTGCCAGCAGCTCTAGACGGGGGGGCCAGGAGACCCAGTACTTC. This sequence encodes CASSSRRGGQETQYF.

The chain is built from TRBV7-2 and TRBJ1-4, with a tentative D call TRBD1 (5 bases). Germline V lookup: CDR1 SGHTA, CDR2 FQGNSA. The CDR3 has 15 amino acids. V dropped 4 bases and J dropped 7 bases, with 16 bases sitting between them. In DNA form, the CDR3 reads TGTGCCAGCAGCTCAGGGCTCTGGACGGGTGAAAAACTGTTTTTT. Protein product: CASSSGLWTGEKLFF.

This chain joins TRBV5-1 and TRBJ1-5, with D unclear. V gave up 0 bases and J gave up 0 bases, with 7 bases separating them. Germline assignment: CDR1 SGHRS and CDR2 YFSETQ. The CDR3 has 15 residues. The CDR3 loop reads CASSLGDYSNQPQHF. CDR3 DNA sequence: TGCGCCAGCAGCTTGGGAGATTATAGCAATCAGCCCCAGCATTTT.